Following are 14 T cell receptor beta chains from one sample sequenced in a study of PD-1 blockade in classical Hodgkin lymphoma. Assay used: immunoSEQ multiplex PCR; TCRdb lists only in-frame clones, some missing. The table lists approximately 89,000 clones, over 80% of them singletons, with more than 9% in the top ten. The patients all showed relapse after autologous stem cell transplantation, while their brentuximab vedotin exposure varied. Sequencing used peripheral blood mononuclear cells (PBMCs), obtained at baseline. The receptors shown here come from a human donor with classical Hodgkin lymphoma.

This clone was observed a few times. The V and J genes are TRBV9 and TRBJ2-1; TRBD1 might be the D (5 bases). The germline V gene has CDR1 SGDLS and CDR2 YYNGEE. The CDR3 length is 13 residues. Trimming pared 6 bases from V and 10 bases from J, leaving 17 bases between. The CDR3 sequence is CASNRGRGLEQFF. The CDR3 DNA is TGTGCCAGCAATCGTGGTAGGGGCTTGGAGCAGTTCTTC.

This chain connects TRBV30 to TRBJ2-2; TRBD1 is a possible D gene (5 bases). V lost 0 bases and J lost 9, with 17 bases in between. The V gene's germline CDR1 is GTSNPN and CDR2 SVGIG (reference sequence). CDR3 length: 15 amino acids. The CDR3 DNA sequence: TGTGCCTGGAGTGTACCTGGACATCTTGGGCGGGAGCTGTTTTTT. Translation: CAWSVPGHLGRELFF.

The chain employs TRBV5-5 and TRBJ1-4; possible D gene TRBD1, 5 bases. V was clipped by 2 bases and J by 8 bases, with 10 bases between them. The germline gives CDR1 SGHKS, CDR2 YYEKEE (reference sequence). The CDR3 is 13 residues long. For the CDR3, the DNA is TGTGCCAGCAGCTTCCAGGGAGTGGAAAAACTGTTTTTT. This sequence encodes CASSFQGVEKLFF. Drawing the rest from reference TRBV5-5 and TRBJ1-4, the complete variable domain is DAGVTQSPTHLIKTRGQQVTLRCSPISGHKSVSWYQQVLGQGPQFIFQYYEKEERGRGNFPDRFSARQFPNYSSELNVNALLLGDSALYLCASSFQGVEKLFFGSGTQLSVL.

The chain links TRBV6-1 to TRBJ2-7; D tentatively reads TRBD1 or TRBD2 (6 bases each). This CDR3 is built from 14 residues. V shed 1 base and J shed 7 bases, with 14 bases lying between them. The germline gives CDR1 MNHNS, CDR2 SASEGT. CDR3 DNA sequence: TGTGCCAGCAGTGAAGAGGGGGGATTAGGAGAGCAGTACTTC. As protein: CASSEEGGLGEQYF.

The genes are TRBV15 and TRBJ2-7; D possibly uses TRBD1 or TRBD2 (5 bases each). The CDR3 has 18 amino acids. The ends were cut back, 0 bases at V and 0 bases at J, with 18 bases in the middle. From germline, CDR1 is LNHNV and CDR2 YYDKDF (reference sequence). Here the CDR3 reads CATSREALGRQSSYEQYF. CDR3 nucleotides: TGTGCCACCAGCAGAGAAGCGTTGGGACGGCAAAGCTCCTACGAGCAGTACTTC.

This clone was seen only once. The rearrangement joins TRBV30 to TRBJ1-3; D not certain. V gave up 4 bases and J gave up 0 bases, with 10 bases separating them. CDR1 GTSNPN and CDR2 SVGIG come from the germline V gene (reference sequence). This CDR3 has 14 residues. DNA of the CDR3: TGTGCCTGGACCTTGGAGAGCTCTGGAAACACCATATATTTT. As protein: CAWTLESSGNTIYF.

The CDR3 protein is CASSPQATNYGYTF. The CDR3 bases are TGTGCCAGTAGTCCTCAGGCTACTAACTATGGCTACACCTTC. The chain carries TRBV19 and TRBJ1-2; no firm D call. This CDR3 comprises 14 residues. The ends were cut back, 5 bases at V and 0 bases at J, with 10 bases in the middle. CDR1 and CDR2 (germline): LNHDA, SQIVND (reference sequence). Based on the CDR3 plus reference TRBV19 and TRBJ1-2, the full variable domain is DGGITQSPKYLFRKEGQNVTLSCEQNLNHDAMYWYRQDPGQGLRLIYYSQIVNDFQKGDIAEGYSVSREKKESFPLTVTSAQKNPTAFYLCASSPQATNYGYTFGSGTRLTVV.

CDR3 sequence reads: CASSLWSLGTGELFF. The CDR3 nucleotides read TGTGCCAGCAGCTTGTGGTCCTTGGGCACCGGGGAGCTGTTTTTT. J is TRBJ2-2 and V is TRBV5-4, with D hard to call. There are 15 residues in the CDR3. V dropped 1 base and J dropped 4 bases, with 11 bases sitting between them. Germline V gene sequence: CDR1 SGHNT, CDR2 YYREEE (reference sequence).

The rearrangement links TRBV5-6 to TRBJ1-2, with TRBD1 identical over 7 bases. The CDR3 is 12 amino acids. Losses at the gene ends were 4 bases for V and 7 bases for J; bases not matched to a gene: 4. Per the germline V gene, CDR1 is SGHDT and CDR2 is YYEEEE. The CDR3 sequence is CASSLTGSGYTF. The CDR3 DNA sequence: TGTGCCAGCAGCCTGACAGGGAGTGGCTACACCTTC. The variable domain in full, completed from reference TRBV5-6 and TRBJ1-2, reads DAGVTQSPTHLIKTRGQQVTLRCSPKSGHDTVSWYQQALGQGPQFIFQYYEEEERQRGNFPDRFSGHQFPNYSSELNVNALLLGDSALYLCASSLTGSGYTFGSGTRLTVV.

This chain connects TRBV5-1 to TRBJ2-5; no reliable D call. Trimming pared 4 bases from V and 1 base from J, leaving 8 bases between. The germline CDR1 and CDR2 sequences are SGHRS and YFSETQ. This CDR3 comprises 13 residues. In nucleotides, the CDR3 is TGCGCCAGCAGCCCAAGACCCCAAGAGACCCAGTACTTC. This gives the protein CASSPRPQETQYF.

The J gene is TRBJ2-5, the V gene TRBV5-6; no clear D gene. The CDR3 totals 13 residues. V lost 1 base and J 5 bases, leaving 9 bases between the germline ends. Germline V gene sequence: CDR1 SGHDT, CDR2 YYEEEE. Here the CDR3 DNA reads TGTGCCAGCAGCTTGAACAGTCCCGAGACCCAGTACTTC. Its protein is CASSLNSPETQYF.

This clone has a single count. V usage is TRBV30 and J usage is TRBJ1-1; TRBD1 matches at 9 bases. The germline V gene encodes CDR1 GTSNPN and CDR2 SVGIG (reference sequence). The CDR3 has 15 residues. V was clipped by 4 bases and J by 4 bases; unmatched bases: 10. The CDR3, as DNA: TGTGCCTGGAACCCCCGGGGACAGGGTAGCACTGAAGCTTTCTTT. It specifies CAWNPRGQGSTEAFF.

The chain links TRBV6-5 to TRBJ1-1, with 7 bases fitting TRBD1. V lost 10 bases and J lost 2; bases outside the gene matches: 7. This CDR3 is 13 amino acids long. Germline CDR1 reads MNHEY; CDR2 reads SVGAGI. CDR3 DNA: TGTGCCACCTTCAGACAGGGTAACACTGAAGCTTTCTTT. This sequence encodes CATFRQGNTEAFF.

J is TRBJ2-3 and V is TRBV7-2; TRBD2 agrees at 8 bases. CDR3 length: 17 amino acids. V shed 3 bases, J shed 5 bases, and the junction held 13 bases outside the gene matches. Germline values: CDR1 SGHTA, CDR2 FQGNSA. The CDR3 loop is CASSFGSTGGVRDTQYF. CDR3 DNA sequence: TGTGCCAGCAGCTTCGGCTCCACGGGAGGGGTGAGAGATACGCAGTATTTT.